The clone carrying this TCR beta chain occurred a few times. The antigen is undetermined. The data originate from a study of spatial heterogeneity in lung cancer. Study information: The correlation between TCR transcript counts in tumor regions and a T cell module score from matched bulk RNA-seq was strong. Study-level points and caveats: The estimated TCR-seq coverage of tumor T cells amounted to about 7% when looking at alpha chains and more than 11% when looking at beta chains. Intratumoral expanded alpha and beta TCR counts were found to track tumor mutation counts.

The junction had 3 bases not matched to a gene; V was cut back by 5 bases and J by 5 bases. The CDR3 is made up of 16 amino acids. Germline V gene lookup returns CDR1 SGHAT and CDR2 FQNNGV. Described time point: sample taken at primary tumor resection. The input material, whole RNA from tumor, nontumor lung or frozen PBMC, was sequenced unsorted. Every TCR cDNA molecule bore a unique molecular identifier. Each CDR3 protein is one row after TCRdb ran MiXCR on the 5' RACE reads. This sample carries around 20,000 distinct CDR3 sequences, 5.7% of them seen once, and the ten largest clones take about a tenth.

The rearrangement uses TRBV11-2 and TRBJ2-2; 15 nucleotides match TRBD2. The clonotype was recovered from a female donor with early-stage non-small cell lung cancer. The material was lung tumor tissue, obtained at surgery. The CDR3 loop is CASSLGLAGGTGELFF. The CDR3 nucleotides are TGTGCCAGCAGCCTGGGACTAGCGGGAGGAACCGGGGAGCTGTTTTTT.